Sequencing of this T cell receptor beta chain was carried out in a study of cytomegalovirus exposure and HLA in healthy donors. Study as a whole: The same platform was used for the 130 or so validation repertoires as for the 650 to 700 first-cohort repertoires, as reported in a later analysis.

Generated by immunoSEQ multiplex PCR, the TCRdb table keeps only in-frame clones and is missing some. The top ten clones hold roughly 0.96% of a sample with some 310,000 clones, roughly 90% of them seen once. General study results and limits: It was confirmed in vitro that a few of the CMV-associated chains were specific for CMV antigens. Researchers counted 180 or so TCR beta chains as cytomegalovirus-associated. According to a subsequent analysis, TCR clusters from the first cohort were inclined to appear together in the 130 or so validation repertoires.

With regard to this clone: Antigen unknown.

Sequenced: PBMCs. The sequence came from a young man in good health and CMV-seronegative.

CDR3 region: CASSLEGAHLAEAFF. DNA for the CDR3: TGCGCCAGCAGCTTGGAGGGGGCGCATTTGGCTGAAGCTTTCTTT. V and J are TRBV5-1 and TRBJ1-1; 7 bases agree with TRBD1. The CDR3 runs to 15 residues. Germline CDR1 SGHRS, CDR2 YFSETQ. V shed 0 bases, J shed 6 bases, and the junction held 8 bases outside the gene matches.